The 18 T cell receptor beta chains in this list originate from one sample, sequenced in a study of blood T cell repertoires in COVID-19. Only in-frame clones appear in the TCRdb table, and some are missing; sequencing was by immunoSEQ multiplex PCR. The table includes hundreds of thousands of clones, approximately 90% detected once. Material for sequencing was PBMCs or T cells enriched from blood (not recorded which). These receptors all stem from a woman younger than 30 with acute COVID-19.

This clone was detected only once. The V gene is TRBV9, the J gene TRBJ2-1, with D perhaps matching TRBD2 (6 bases). The V end was cut by 3 bases, the J end by 9 bases, with 13 bases between. The length of the CDR3 is 13 residues. Germline V gene data show CDR1 as SGDLS and CDR2 as YYNGEE. The CDR3, as DNA: TGTGCCAGCAGCGGGGAGACTAGAAGTGAGCAGTTCTTC. Amino acids: CASSGETRSEQFF. Supplemented by reference TRBV9 and TRBJ2-1, the full variable domain reads DSGVTQTPKHLITATGQRVTLRCSPRSGDLSVYWYQQSLDQGLQFLIQYYNGEERAKGNILERFSAQQFPDLHSELNLSSLELGDSALYFCASSGETRSEQFFGPGTRLTVL.

V gene TRBV25-1 combines with J gene TRBJ2-1; the D is unclear. The CDR3 is 11 residues long. V dropped 7 bases and J dropped 7 bases, with 8 bases sitting between them. Germline V gives CDR1 MGHDK, CDR2 SYGVNS. CDR3 sequence reads: CASMIGNEQFF. CDR3 nucleotide sequence: TGTGCCAGCATGATCGGTAATGAGCAGTTCTTC.

The chain uses TRBV6-1 and TRBJ2-7; the D is unclear. CDR1 MNHNS and CDR2 SASEGT come from the germline V gene. With 2 bases removed from V and 0 bases from J, the gap between germline ends came to 5 bases. This CDR3 has 13 residues. Here the CDR3 reads CASSEMYSYEQYF. DNA for the CDR3: TGTGCCAGCAGTGAAATGTACTCCTACGAGCAGTACTTC.

This rearrangement joins TRBV27 to TRBJ1-4; 9 bases are a match to TRBD1. Unmatched junction bases numbered 9, after V lost 6 bases and J lost 4 bases. This CDR3 comprises 16 residues. CDR1 and CDR2 from the germline V gene are MNHEY and SMNVEV (reference sequence). The CDR3 is CASSPDRGRVNEKLFF. The CDR3 nucleotides are TGTGCCAGCAGCCCGGACAGGGGACGGGTTAATGAAAAACTGTTTTTT.

The V gene is TRBV10-1, the J gene TRBJ1-1, with D hard to call. With 2 bases removed from V and 5 bases from J, the gap between germline ends came to 9 bases. Looked up from germline, CDR1 is WNHNN and CDR2 is SYGVQD (reference sequence). This CDR3 has 13 residues. In nucleotides, the CDR3 is TGCGCCAGCAGTGAGGCAGATTTTACTGAAGCTTTCTTT. Protein sequence: CASSEADFTEAFF.

This clone has a handful of counts. This chain connects TRBV28 to TRBJ1-2; 8 bases map to TRBD1. There are 14 residues in the CDR3. Trimming at V came to 7 bases and at J to 7 bases, leaving 11 bases not matched to a gene. Looked up from germline, CDR1 is MDHEN and CDR2 is SYDVKM. The CDR3 here is CASTDGQGAGGYTF. The CDR3 DNA reads as TGTGCCAGCACCGACGGACAGGGCGCCGGTGGCTACACCTTC.

The rearrangement uses TRBV28 and TRBJ1-4; the match to TRBD1 covers 9 bases. The V and J ends lost 5 bases and 3 bases, in that order; junction bases with no gene match: 10. Germline assignment: CDR1 MDHEN and CDR2 SYDVKM. The CDR3 has 17 residues. The CDR3 spells CASSPTGGRSSNEKLFF. The DNA of the CDR3 is TGTGCCAGCAGTCCAACAGGGGGCAGGAGTTCTAATGAAAAACTGTTTTTT.

V usage is TRBV19 and J usage is TRBJ1-1, with D tentatively TRBD1 (6 bases). Germline V gene lookup returns CDR1 LNHDA and CDR2 SQIVND (reference sequence). Trimming pared 5 bases from V and 3 bases from J, leaving 16 bases between. The CDR3 totals 15 residues. The CDR3 is CASSPQGNGYTEAFF. The DNA of the CDR3 is TGTGCCAGTAGTCCTCAGGGGAATGGGTACACTGAAGCTTTCTTT.

The genes are TRBV28 and TRBJ1-5; 9 bases match TRBD1. CDR3 length equals 15 residues. The V gene end was trimmed by 3 bases and the J gene end by 7 bases; junction bases not matched to a gene: 7. Germline lookup yields CDR1 MDHEN and CDR2 SYDVKM. CDR3 residues: CASSLDRGGGQPQHF. CDR3 DNA: TGTGCCAGCAGTTTGGACAGGGGAGGTGGGCAGCCCCAGCATTTT. Together with reference TRBV28 and TRBJ1-5, the CDR3 gives the full variable domain: DVKVTQSSRYLVKRTGEKVFLECVQDMDHENMFWYRQDPGLGLRLIYFSYDVKMKEKGDIPEGYSVSREKKERFSLILESASTNQTSMYLCASSLDRGGGQPQHFGDGTRLSIL.

The chain links TRBV6-5 to TRBJ1-5, with 7 bases fitting TRBD1. The CDR3 totals 15 residues. CDR1 is MNHEY and CDR2 is SVGAGI in the germline V gene. The V gene end was trimmed by 6 bases and the J gene end by 3 bases; junction bases not matched to a gene: 8. CDR3 sequence reads: CASSPMDRINQPQHF. CDR3 DNA sequence: TGTGCCAGCAGCCCGATGGACAGGATCAATCAGCCCCAGCATTTT.

This clone occurred once. V and J are TRBV18 and TRBJ1-5, with a possible D match to TRBD1 (6 bases). Germline V lookup: CDR1 KGHSH, CDR2 LQKENI. V shed 5 bases and J shed 4 bases, with 15 bases lying between them. CDR3 length: 15 residues. The CDR3 DNA sequence: TGTGCCAGCTCATATGCAGGGGCCTCGAATCAGCCCCAGCATTTT. Protein sequence: CASSYAGASNQPQHF.

The J gene is TRBJ1-6, the V gene TRBV7-4, with 7 positions matching TRBD1. The length of the CDR3 is 14 residues. The trim removed 3 bases at V and 8 bases at J, leaving 4 bases unmatched. Germline V lookup: CDR1 SGHVT, CDR2 SQSDAQ. The CDR3 here is CASSFRDRDSPLHF. As DNA, the CDR3 is TGTGCCAGCAGCTTCCGAGACAGGGATTCACCCCTCCACTTT.

This rearrangement joins TRBV9 to TRBJ1-1, with D possibly being TRBD1 (6 bases). The length of the CDR3 is 15 residues. Germline V gene data show CDR1 as SGDLS and CDR2 as YYNGEE. Trimming cost V 3 bases and J 1 base, with 13 bases left between them. The CDR3 reads CASSAHGDTNTEAFF. The CDR3 DNA is TGTGCCAGCAGCGCTCACGGGGACACGAACACTGAAGCTTTCTTT. Filled out from reference TRBV9 and TRBJ1-1, the complete variable domain reads DSGVTQTPKHLITATGQRVTLRCSPRSGDLSVYWYQQSLDQGLQFLIQYYNGEERAKGNILERFSAQQFPDLHSELNLSSLELGDSALYFCASSAHGDTNTEAFFGQGTRLTVV.

V is TRBV7-9 and J is TRBJ1-1, with TRBD1 as a possible D gene (5 bases). Germline V CDR1 and CDR2: SEHNR, FQNEAQ (reference sequence). The CDR3 totals 14 residues. Trimming pared 5 bases from V and 7 bases from J, leaving 17 bases between. Here the CDR3 reads CASSQNPGISEAFF. The CDR3 coding sequence is TGTGCCAGCAGCCAAAATCCAGGGATAAGTGAAGCTTTCTTT.

J is TRBJ1-1 and V is TRBV5-1; D is perhaps TRBD1 (6 bases). The CDR3 is made up of 12 amino acids. Trimming left V 5 bases short and J 10 bases short, with 15 bases between. The germline V gene encodes CDR1 SGHRS and CDR2 YFSETQ. DNA for the CDR3: TGCGCCAGCAGAGAGGGGGACGGTCGAGCTTTCTTT. Amino acid sequence: CASREGDGRAFF.

This CDR3 reads CASSPGQGGHNEQFF. CDR3 DNA sequence: TGTGCCAGCAGCCCCGGACAGGGAGGACACAATGAGCAGTTCTTC. The chain combines TRBV6-2 or TRBV6-3 with TRBJ2-1; 8 bases match TRBD1. The V gene's germline CDR1 is MNHEY and CDR2 SVGEGT. The CDR3 is made up of 15 amino acids. V trimming: 6 bases; J trimming: 5 bases; junction bases outside the gene matches: 9.

This clone was counted a single time. This chain links TRBV20-1 with TRBJ1-4; D gene ambiguous. The CDR3 is made up of 14 amino acids. Trimming took 3 bases from V and 2 from J, leaving 10 bases between them. CDR1 and CDR2 from the germline V gene are DFQATT and SNEGSKA (reference sequence). The CDR3 reads CSASGEATNEKLFF. CDR3 DNA sequence: TGCAGTGCTAGTGGGGAGGCGACTAATGAAAAACTGTTTTTT.

The rearrangement joins TRBV27 to TRBJ1-6; D may be TRBD1 (5 bases). Germline CDR1 is MNHEY and CDR2 is SMNVEV (reference sequence). V gave up 6 bases and J gave up 0 bases, with 12 bases separating them. The CDR3 is 16 residues long. The CDR3 here is CASSPGGSSYNSPLHF. In DNA, the CDR3 is TGTGCCAGCAGCCCCGGGGGGAGCTCCTATAATTCACCCCTCCACTTT.